This T cell receptor beta chain was sequenced in a study of T and B cells in COVID-19 patients. This clonotype is a singleton in its sample. TRB rearrangements were amplified by multiplex PCR with BIOMED2 TRB-A/B primers. TCRdb fed the multiplex PCR reads into MiXCR, producing one record per CDR3 protein. The sample lists around 5,000 distinct CDR3 sequences; around 27% were seen once. Germline V gene sequence: CDR1 SGHTA, CDR2 FQGNSA. The CDR3 runs to 11 residues. The germline V and J ends were trimmed by 2 bases and 5 bases, with 4 bases remaining between them. Each TRB amplification used 250-500 ng of genomic DNA from blood.

The TCR sequence derives from a human donor with active COVID-19. The chain recombines TRBV7-2 with TRBJ2-7; D ambiguous. The sample comprised blood. The CDR3 coding sequence is TGTGCCAGCAGCTTATTCGACGAGCAGTACTTC. Amino acid sequence: CASSLFDEQYF.